Each of the 19 T cell receptor beta chains below was sequenced from the same sample in a study of blood T cell repertoires in COVID-19. Produced via immunoSEQ multiplex PCR; TCRdb's table is partial and in-frame only. The table lists more than 75,000 clones, roughly 84% of them singletons, with roughly 14% in the top ten. What was sequenced was peripheral blood. The receptor source for this set is a woman between 65 and 79 years old with acute or convalescent COVID-19.

This chain uses TRBV4-1 with TRBJ2-3; 7 nucleotides line up with TRBD2. V lost 3 bases and J lost 2; bases outside the gene matches: 14. The CDR3 totals 18 residues. Per germline, CDR1 MGHRA and CDR2 YSYEKL. CDR3 DNA: TGCGCCAGCAGCCACGAAGTGCCAGCGGGGTATGACACAGATACGCAGTATTTT. It is translated as CASSHEVPAGYDTDTQYF.

CDR3 in amino acids: CASSLVGTYEQYV. CDR3 bases: TGTGCCAGCAGCTTAGTCGGGACCTACGAGCAGTACGTC. The chain links TRBV11-3 to TRBJ2-7; possibly TRBD2 for D (5 bases). The CDR3 length is 13 residues. CDR1 SGHNT and CDR2 YENEEA come from the germline V gene. V was pared by 1 base and J by 2 bases, with 6 bases between.

The gene calls are TRBV2 and TRBJ2-3; D gene unclear. This CDR3 is built from 12 residues. Germline loops: CDR1 SNHLY, CDR2 FYNNEI. V was cut by 7 bases and J by 10 bases, with 15 bases left in between. CDR3 nucleotide sequence: TGTGCCAGCACCTACGAAGCTATATCGCAGTATTTT. As protein: CASTYEAISQYF.

This rearrangement joins TRBV7-2 to TRBJ1-1; D might be TRBD1 (6 bases). The CDR3 sequence is 14 residues long. Germline-derived CDR1 and CDR2 are SGHTA and FQGNSA. V was clipped by 10 bases and J by 4 bases, with 19 bases between them. CDR3 amino acids: CATQTGSLGTEAFF. CDR3 bases: TGTGCCACCCAGACAGGATCCCTTGGCACTGAAGCTTTCTTT.

This clone turned up a few times. Here the CDR3 reads CASSPQGRGQPQHF. DNA of the CDR3: TGTGCCAGCAGTCCCCAGGGTAGGGGTCAGCCCCAGCATTTT. The rearrangement joins TRBV6-2 or TRBV6-3 to TRBJ1-5; maybe TRBD1 (5 bases). This CDR3 is 14 amino acids long. The germline V gene has CDR1 MNHEY and CDR2 SVGEGT. Trimming took off 5 bases at V and 6 bases at J, with 14 bases between the two ends.

This chain connects TRBV28 to TRBJ2-1, with D hard to call. CDR3 length: 11 amino acids. CDR1 and CDR2 from the germline V gene are MDHEN and SYDVKM. The germline V and J ends were trimmed by 6 bases and 7 bases, with 7 bases remaining between them. The CDR3 protein is CASRAVNEQFF. The DNA of the CDR3 is TGTGCCAGCAGGGCGGTTAATGAGCAGTTCTTC.

This chain links TRBV6-4 with TRBJ2-2; the D is unclear. The CDR3 extends over 13 amino acids. V dropped 4 bases and J dropped 2 bases, with 5 bases sitting between them. Germline V gives CDR1 MRHNA, CDR2 SNTAGT. CDR3: CASSALNTGELFF. CDR3 coding DNA: TGTGCCAGCAGTGCCCTAAACACCGGGGAGCTGTTTTTT.

The rearrangement uses TRBV5-1 and TRBJ2-7; TRBD1 matches 9 bases. Losses at the gene ends were 0 bases for V and 2 bases for J; bases not matched to a gene: 6. Germline CDR1 reads SGHRS; CDR2 reads YFSETQ. The CDR3 is 16 amino acids. CDR3 sequence reads: CASSLGTGTGTYEQYV. CDR3 bases: TGCGCCAGCAGCTTGGGGACCGGGACAGGGACCTACGAGCAGTACGTC.

This chain connects TRBV7-2 to TRBJ2-3; 10 bases are a match to TRBD2. The CDR3 totals 19 residues. Trimming cost V 5 bases and J 2 bases; bases outside gene matches: 16. The V gene's germline CDR1 is SGHTA and CDR2 FQGNSA. The CDR3, as DNA: TGTGCCAGCAGCCAACCGCCTCGTCTAGCGGGAGAACCCACAGATACGCAGTATTTT. Its translation: CASSQPPRLAGEPTDTQYF.

The rearrangement joins TRBV6-5 to TRBJ1-3, with 7 nucleotides matching TRBD1. The V gene's germline CDR1 is MNHEY and CDR2 SVGAGI. The junction had 7 bases not matched to a gene; V was cut back by 7 bases and J by 4 bases. CDR3 length: 14 amino acids. Here the CDR3 reads CASTERQGGNTIYF. The CDR3 nucleotides read TGTGCCAGCACGGAGAGACAGGGCGGAAACACCATATATTTT.

Remarks on this clone: Other DNA sequences from this sample encode an identical CDR3 as well. J is TRBJ2-3 and V is TRBV29-1; 8 bases map to TRBD2. The germline CDR1 and CDR2 sequences are SQVTM and ANQGSEA. V trimming: 4 bases; J trimming: 6 bases; junction bases outside the gene matches: 6. The CDR3 has 13 amino acids. The CDR3 protein is CSVVRTSRDTQYF. Here the CDR3 DNA reads TGCAGCGTTGTCAGGACTAGCAGGGATACGCAGTATTTT.

The chain employs TRBV27 and TRBJ2-1, with 7 positions matching TRBD2. The V gene end was trimmed by 5 bases and the J gene end by 4 bases; junction bases not matched to a gene: 29. The CDR3 is 22 residues long. Germline CDR1 reads MNHEY; CDR2 reads SMNVEV (reference sequence). The CDR3 reads CASSPNRPGGYITRTLYNEQFF. In nucleotides, the CDR3 is TGTGCCAGCAGTCCCAACCGTCCGGGGGGTTATATCACCAGGACTCTATACAATGAGCAGTTCTTC.

The chain couples TRBV5-4 to TRBJ1-1; TRBD1 matches at 12 bases. CDR1 SGHNT and CDR2 YYREEE come from the germline V gene (reference sequence). With V trimmed by 3 bases and J by 1 base, 4 bases remained unmatched. The CDR3 loop spans 16 amino acids. The DNA of the CDR3 is TGTGCCAGCAGCTCACCGGGACAGGGGGCGAACACTGAAGCTTTCTTT. Amino acids: CASSSPGQGANTEAFF.

This chain uses TRBV10-1 with TRBJ2-1; 8 nucleotides agree with TRBD2. CDR1 and CDR2 from the germline V gene are WNHNN and SYGVQD (reference sequence). V lost 2 bases to trimming and J lost 6 bases; unmatched junction nucleotides: 6. CDR3 length equals 15 residues. The CDR3, as DNA: TGCGCCAGCAGTGAGGGTTACGCGGGAGGCAATGAGCAGTTCTTC. Translated, it gives CASSEGYAGGNEQFF.

As DNA, the CDR3 is TGCGCCAGCAGCTTGCGGGGGGAGAGCTACAATGAGCAGTTCTTC. Its translation is CASSLRGESYNEQFF. This chain uses TRBV5-1 with TRBJ2-1, with TRBD2 identical over 7 bases. CDR1 is SGHRS, CDR2 YFSETQ, per germline. The CDR3 runs 15 residues. J lost 3 bases, V lost 1 base, and 4 bases had no gene match.

This clone appeared once. The genes are TRBV7-2 and TRBJ2-3; D not resolved. CDR3 length: 16 amino acids. Germline V gives CDR1 SGHTA, CDR2 FQGNSA. The V and J ends lost 2 bases and 0 bases respectively, with 12 bases between them. The CDR3 sequence is CASSLPAAASTDTQYF. The CDR3 region has the DNA TGTGCCAGCAGCTTACCCGCGGCGGCTAGCACAGATACGCAGTATTTT.

This clone was seen once. The chain employs TRBV27 and TRBJ2-2, with D possibly TRBD1 on 6 matching bases. CDR3 length: 18 amino acids. Trimming left V 5 bases short and J 4 bases short, with 23 bases between. Germline CDR1 reads MNHEY; CDR2 reads SMNVEV (reference sequence). The CDR3 loop is CASSLATPGHLATGELFF. For the CDR3, the DNA is TGTGCCAGCAGTCTTGCCACACCGGGACACCTGGCCACCGGGGAGCTGTTTTTT.

The chain employs TRBV10-1 and TRBJ2-3, with 10 bases matching TRBD1. Germline lookup yields CDR1 WNHNN and CDR2 SYGVQD (reference sequence). V was pared by 6 bases and J by 3 bases, with 6 bases of the junction left unmatched. CDR3 length: 15 amino acids. The CDR3 DNA follows: TGCGCCAGCAGCCCGACAGGGGGCGAAACAGATACGCAGTATTTT. Its translation is CASSPTGGETDTQYF.

CDR3 region: CASSLVRGGSDPSGYTF. The CDR3 bases are TGTGCCAGCAGCTTAGTAAGGGGGGGGTCAGATCCGAGTGGCTACACCTTC. This chain links TRBV11-2 with TRBJ1-2; TRBD1 might be the D (6 bases). V was clipped by 1 base and J by 7 bases, with 22 bases between them. This CDR3 contains 17 residues. Germline CDR1 reads SGHAT; CDR2 reads FQNNGV. Drawing the rest from reference TRBV11-2 and TRBJ1-2, the complete variable domain is EAGVAQSPRYKIIEKRQSVAFWCNPISGHATLYWYQQILGQGPKLLIQFQNNGVVDDSQLPKDRFSAERLKGVDSTLKIQPAKLEDSAVYLCASSLVRGGSDPSGYTFGSGTRLTVV.